The 11 T cell receptor beta chains below all came from one sample that was sequenced in a study of T cell responses to AZD1222 COVID-19 vaccine. This table comes from immunoSEQ multiplex PCR, and its TCRdb copy is limited to in-frame clones, with some not included. The repertoire holds 90,000 to 150,000 clones, with approximately 86% as singletons. Material: peripheral blood, obtained 28 days after the second AZD1222 dose. The receptors here all came from an adult who received the AZD1222 COVID-19 vaccine.

This clone was observed once. The chain couples TRBV25-1 to TRBJ2-5, with D possibly TRBD1 on 5 matching bases. Germline V CDR1 and CDR2: MGHDK, SYGVNS. The CDR3 runs to 13 residues. V was clipped by 1 base and J by 4 bases, with 7 bases between them. The CDR3 DNA sequence: TGTGCCAGCAGTGAATCGACAGTAGAGACCCAGTACTTC. It encodes CASSESTVETQYF. Together with reference TRBV25-1 and TRBJ2-5, the CDR3 gives the full variable domain: EADIYQTPRYLVIGTGKKITLECSQTMGHDKMYWYQQDPGMELHLIHYSYGVNSTEKGDLSSESTVSRIRTEHFPLTLESARPSHTSQYLCASSESTVETQYFGPGTRLLVL.

This chain connects TRBV7-9 to TRBJ2-7; the D gene is possibly TRBD2 (7 bases). The ends were cut back, 3 bases at V and 2 bases at J, with 14 bases in the middle. The CDR3 is 15 residues long. Germline lookup yields CDR1 SEHNR and CDR2 FQNEAQ (reference sequence). The chain's CDR3 is CASSFAGEGTYEQYF. For the CDR3, the DNA is TGTGCCAGCAGCTTTGCAGGGGAGGGTACCTACGAGCAGTACTTC.

The V call is TRBV7-9, the J call TRBJ1-2; tentatively, D is TRBD1 (5 bases). The CDR3 is 15 amino acids. CDR1 SEHNR and CDR2 FQNEAQ come from the germline V gene (reference sequence). Trimming removed 0 bases from V and 3 bases from J, with 11 bases in between. CDR3 in amino acids: CASSLAVAGDYGYTF. In nucleotides, the CDR3 is TGTGCCAGCAGCTTAGCTGTGGCGGGGGACTATGGCTACACCTTC.

The chain combines TRBV10-3 with TRBJ2-7; 8 nucleotides match TRBD2. There are 17 residues in the CDR3. V was clipped by 1 base and J by 0 bases; unmatched bases: 8. Per the germline V gene, CDR1 is ENHRY and CDR2 is SYGVKD. The CDR3 is CAISEYRGGLSSYEQYF. In DNA form, the CDR3 reads TGTGCCATCAGTGAGTATCGGGGGGGCCTTAGCTCCTACGAGCAGTACTTC.

The V call is TRBV3-1 (or the pseudogene TRBV3-2), the J call TRBJ1-1, with no clear D. This CDR3 comprises 15 residues. Germline V gene data show CDR1 as LGHDT and CDR2 as YNNKEL (reference sequence). The ends were cut back, 4 bases at V and 4 bases at J, with 16 bases in the middle. CDR3 sequence: CASSLDGSVGTEAFF. The CDR3 DNA is TGTGCCAGCAGCCTAGACGGCAGCGTCGGCACTGAAGCTTTCTTT.

The chain is built from TRBV11-3 and TRBJ2-2; 12 bases align to TRBD1. V shed 3 bases and J 6 bases; nucleotides not matched to a gene: 5. The CDR3 is made up of 16 amino acids. The germline CDR1 and CDR2 sequences are SGHNT and YENEEA. CDR3 sequence (DNA): TGTGCCAGCAGCTTTTGGGACAGGGGGCGAGCCGGGGAGCTGTTTTTT. This codes for CASSFWDRGRAGELFF. Drawing the rest from reference TRBV11-3 and TRBJ2-2, the complete variable domain is EAGVVQSPRYKIIEKKQPVAFWCNPISGHNTLYWYLQNLGQGPELLIRYENEEAVDDSQLPKDRFSAERLKGVDSTLKIQPAELGDSAVYLCASSFWDRGRAGELFFGEGSRLTVL.

The V and J genes are TRBV10-3 and TRBJ2-7, with D possibly TRBD2 on 6 matching bases. V was pared by 2 bases and J by 1 base, with 15 bases between. The CDR3 spans 16 residues. Germline V gene lookup returns CDR1 ENHRY and CDR2 SYGVKD. In DNA form, the CDR3 reads TGTGCCATCAGTGAGACCGGGACTGGAGCGTCCTACGAGCAGTACTTC. Its protein is CAISETGTGASYEQYF.

This chain connects TRBV6-1 to TRBJ2-5; D is ambiguous. Trimming left V 0 bases short and J 1 base short, with 9 bases between. CDR1 and CDR2 (germline): MNHNS, SASEGT. The CDR3 has 15 amino acids. This CDR3 reads CASSEAWRPQETQYF. The CDR3, as DNA: TGTGCCAGCAGTGAAGCCTGGCGACCCCAAGAGACCCAGTACTTC.

The genes are TRBV7-2 and TRBJ2-1; 7 bases match TRBD2. Germline values: CDR1 SGHTA, CDR2 FQGNSA. The CDR3 extends over 14 amino acids. V lost 3 bases to trimming and J lost 9 bases; unmatched junction nucleotides: 8. The CDR3 region has the DNA TGTGCCAGCAGCTTTTCAGCGGGGCTGGGTGAGCAGTTCTTC. Amino acid sequence: CASSFSAGLGEQFF.

The rearrangement links TRBV10-1 to TRBJ1-2; D is undetermined. The CDR3 totals 14 residues. Germline CDR1 reads WNHNN; CDR2 reads SYGVQD (reference sequence). With 2 bases removed from V and 4 bases from J, the gap between germline ends came to 11 bases. In nucleotides, the CDR3 is TGCGCCAGCAGTGAGGAGTACGGGGTCTATGGCTACACCTTC. Translating gives CASSEEYGVYGYTF.

The V gene is TRBV7-2, the J gene TRBJ1-1; perhaps TRBD1 as D (5 bases). V gave up 10 bases and J gave up 1 base, with 10 bases separating them. Germline-derived CDR1 and CDR2 are SGHTA and FQGNSA. This CDR3 has 12 amino acids. CDR3 protein: CATGGRNTEAFF. CDR3 coding DNA: TGTGCCACTGGGGGTAGGAACACTGAAGCTTTCTTT.